Listed below are T cell receptor beta chains from one sample, sequenced in a study of blood T cells in healthy people across ages. Via MiXCR, TCRdb re-called the 5' RACE reads, giving one row per CDR3 protein. The table records some 1.5 million distinct CDR3 sequences, approximately 42% of them present only once. The sequenced sample was blood. The receptors were sampled from a woman between 18 and 29 years old in good health. Both conserved end residues are part of each CDR3. D genes are given only for firm matches. Not all rows give a size; the values are once, few, many and, for expanded clones, a class.

J,D,V,size,CDR3,DNA
TRBJ1-5,-,TRBV7-2,few,CASSLSPGNQPQHF,TGTGCCAGCAGCTTAAGCCCAGGGAATCAGCCCCAGCATTTT
TRBJ2-7,-,TRBV12-3/TRBV12-4,few,CASSSRSGRYYEQYF,TGTGCCAGCAGTTCGAGGTCGGGACGGTACTACGAGCAGTACTTC
TRBJ1-4,-,TRBV7-2,few,CASSSVRGRGEKLFF,TGTGCCAGCAGCTCCGTCCGGGGAAGGGGTGAAAAACTGTTTTTT
TRBJ2-4,-,TRBV4-3,few,CASSQDRWEKADIQYF,TGCGCCAGCAGCCAAGATCGGTGGGAAAAAGCGGACATTCAGTACTTC
TRBJ1-2,-,TRBV12-3/TRBV12-4,few,CASSFGGMDYGYTF,TGTGCCAGCAGTTTTGGGGGAATGGATTATGGCTACACCTTC
TRBJ2-1,TRBD2,TRBV6-2/TRBV6-3,-,CASSYSLAGTQETQFF,TGTGCCAGCAGTTACTCCCTAGCGGGGACTCAAGAGACCCAGTTCTTC
TRBJ1-1,-,TRBV20-1,-,CSARPGSLNTEAFF,TGCAGTGCAAGACCGGGATCCTTGAACACTGAAGCTTTCTTT
TRBJ2-3,-,TRBV4-1,few,CASSYDLQEGAGYTQYF,TGCGCCAGCAGCTATGACCTCCAGGAGGGGGCGGGATATACGCAGTATTTT
TRBJ2-7,-,TRBV13,-,CASSLDLMGSEQYF,TGTGCCAGCAGCTTAGACCTCATGGGGTCCGAGCAGTACTTC
TRBJ2-1,-,TRBV20-1,-,CSARGSFYNEQFF,TGCAGTGCTAGAGGTTCCTTCTACAATGAGCAGTTCTTC
TRBJ2-5,-,TRBV7-9,-,CASSLVVLGEKETQYF,TGTGCCAGCAGCTTAGTAGTCCTGGGGGAGAAAGAGACCCAGTACTTC
TRBJ1-1,-,TRBV20-1,-,CSASNIGVMAEAFF,TGCAGTGCTTCCAATATTGGGGTTATGGCTGAAGCTTTCTTT
TRBJ2-1,-,TRBV7-2,-,CASSYRQGGSDEQFF,TGTGCCAGCAGCTACCGACAGGGAGGAAGTGATGAGCAGTTCTTC
TRBJ2-3,-,TRBV20-1,-,CSARPRIPGPDTQYF,TGCAGTGCTAGACCCCGGATCCCCGGGCCAGATACGCAGTATTTT
TRBJ1-1,-,TRBV10-3,-,CAIGTGDYLKTEAFF,TGTGCCATCGGTACAGGCGACTACTTGAAGACTGAAGCTTTCTTT
TRBJ1-4,TRBD1,TRBV28,-,CASSPGDRTEKLFF,TGTGCCAGCAGCCCCGGGGACAGAACTGAAAAACTGTTTTTT
TRBJ1-2,TRBD1,TRBV9,-,CASSADRVEGYTF,TGTGCCAGCAGCGCCGACAGGGTTGAAGGCTACACCTTC
TRBJ2-5,TRBD2,TRBV28,many,CASSLSGTSGYF,TGTGCCAGCAGTTTGTCCGGGACTAGCGGGTACTTC
TRBJ2-3,TRBD2,TRBV12-3/TRBV12-4,-,CASTPGLAGGFYTDTQYF,TGTGCCAGCACCCCGGGACTAGCGGGGGGGTTTTACACAGATACGCAGTATTTT
TRBJ2-7,-,TRBV5-6,many,CASSPAGRSYEQYF,TGTGCCAGCAGCCCCGCCGGTAGGTCCTACGAGCAGTACTTC
TRBJ1-2,-,TRBV6-5,-,CASSSMGRGYGYTF,TGTGCCAGCAGTTCTATGGGAAGGGGCTATGGCTACACCTTC
TRBJ1-2,-,TRBV9,few,CASSPGGVHYGYTF,TGTGCCAGCAGCCCCGGGGGGGTTCACTATGGCTACACCTTC
TRBJ2-7,TRBD2,TRBV20-1,-,CSAYRRGSTYEQYF,TGCAGTGCGTACAGGCGGGGGTCAACCTACGAGCAGTACTTC
TRBJ1-2,TRBD1,TRBV20-1,few,CSARDRGPKYGYTF,TGCAGTGCTAGGGACAGGGGGCCGAAGTATGGCTACACCTTC
TRBJ2-5,-,TRBV2,-,CASSEVHSRSQETQYF,TGTGCCAGCAGTGAAGTCCATTCGAGAAGCCAAGAGACCCAGTACTTC
TRBJ2-5,TRBD2,TRBV13,-,CASSPGWGSGEENEQYF,TGTGCCAGCAGCCCCGGATGGGGGAGCGGGGAGGAAAATGAGCAGTACTTC
TRBJ2-3,-,TRBV29-1,many,CSVVPPKATQYF,TGCAGCGTTGTACCTCCCAAGGCCACACAGTATTTT
TRBJ2-1,-,TRBV14,few,CASSQVRGRYNEQFF,TGTGCCAGCAGCCAAGTGCGGGGGCGGTACAATGAGCAGTTCTTC
TRBJ1-1,-,TRBV7-2,once,CASSLEGWGVVNTEAFF,TGTGCCAGCAGCTTAGAGGGGTGGGGGGTCGTAAACACTGAAGCTTTCTTT
TRBJ2-3,TRBD1,TRBV5-1,many,CASSQGTGTDTQYF,TGCGCCAGCAGTCAGGGGACAGGCACAGATACGCAGTATTTT
TRBJ1-6,TRBD1,TRBV7-2,-,CASSLKFLRTGKSNSPLHF,TGTGCCAGCAGCTTAAAGTTCCTGAGGACAGGGAAAAGTAATTCACCCCTCCACTTT
TRBJ2-5,-,TRBV4-2,-,CASNGAYNEQYF,TGTGCCAGCAACGGCGCCTACAATGAGCAGTACTTC
TRBJ1-4,-,TRBV12-3/TRBV12-4,-,CASSKGYTNEKLFF,TGTGCCAGCAGCAAGGGGTACACTAATGAAAAACTGTTTTTT
TRBJ1-2,-,TRBV29-1,once,CSVIKGRGSNYGYTF,TGCAGCGTTATCAAGGGCAGGGGTTCTAACTATGGCTACACCTTC
TRBJ2-7,TRBD2,TRBV20-1,-,CSARAGLVGYYEQYF,TGCAGTGCTAGAGCGGGACTAGTGGGATACTACGAGCAGTACTTC
TRBJ1-2,-,TRBV25-1,-,CASSAQSVGSHYGYTF,TGTGCCAGCAGTGCCCAGTCCGTGGGGAGCCACTATGGCTACACCTTC
TRBJ1-4,-,TRBV5-1,-,CASSVGHPGTEEKLFF,TGCGCCAGCAGCGTTGGCCACCCTGGGACGGAAGAAAAACTGTTTTTT
TRBJ1-1,-,TRBV4-3,-,CASSLLITAYTEAFF,TGCGCCAGCAGCCTCCTAATAACAGCGTACACTGAAGCTTTCTTT
TRBJ2-7,-,TRBV20-1,-,CSARQISGLGNEQYF,TGCAGTGCTAGACAAATTTCGGGACTTGGCAACGAGCAGTACTTC
TRBJ1-2,TRBD1,TRBV20-1,few,CSAQEPRDRVYGYTF,TGCAGTGCTCAAGAACCGCGGGACAGGGTTTATGGCTACACCTTC
TRBJ2-1,-,TRBV11-2,few,CASSSRDYNEQFF,TGTGCCAGCAGCTCCCGGGACTACAATGAGCAGTTCTTC
TRBJ2-5,TRBD2,TRBV7-2,-,CASNYLAGQGETQYF,TGTGCCAGCAACTATCTAGCGGGGCAGGGAGAGACCCAGTACTTC
TRBJ2-1,-,TRBV29-1,few,CSSRVGSYNEQFF,TGCAGCTCGAGGGTCGGGTCCTACAATGAGCAGTTCTTC
TRBJ2-3,-,TRBV25-1,-,CASSGMYTDTQYF,TGTGCCAGCAGCGGGATGTACACAGATACGCAGTATTTT
TRBJ1-5,-,TRBV7-2,-,CASSLVRDSNQPQHF,TGTGCCAGCAGCTTAGTCAGGGATAGCAATCAGCCCCAGCATTTT
TRBJ1-6,-,TRBV7-8,-,CASSLADPAVSPLHF,TGTGCCAGCAGCTTAGCGGATCCGGCGGTCTCACCCCTCCACTTT
TRBJ2-7,-,TRBV6-2/TRBV6-3,-,CASSTPRRNSYEQYF,TGTGCCAGCAGTACGCCTCGACGGAACTCCTACGAGCAGTACTTC
TRBJ2-4,-,TRBV7-2,-,CAGSFGGIQYF,TGTGCCGGCAGCTTCGGAGGCATTCAGTACTTC
TRBJ2-5,-,TRBV28,few,CASSHPSTGPETQYF,TGTGCCAGCAGTCACCCCTCCACAGGGCCAGAGACCCAGTACTTC
TRBJ2-1,-,TRBV20-1,few,CSASKLQSNEQFF,TGCAGTGCTAGTAAGTTACAGAGCAATGAGCAGTTCTTC
TRBJ2-5,-,TRBV10-3,-,CAISERPEETQYF,TGTGCCATCAGTGAGCGGCCGGAAGAGACCCAGTACTTC
TRBJ2-4,-,TRBV12-3/TRBV12-4,-,CASSFPGQLAKNIQYF,TGTGCCAGCAGTTTTCCAGGACAGTTAGCCAAAAACATTCAGTACTTC